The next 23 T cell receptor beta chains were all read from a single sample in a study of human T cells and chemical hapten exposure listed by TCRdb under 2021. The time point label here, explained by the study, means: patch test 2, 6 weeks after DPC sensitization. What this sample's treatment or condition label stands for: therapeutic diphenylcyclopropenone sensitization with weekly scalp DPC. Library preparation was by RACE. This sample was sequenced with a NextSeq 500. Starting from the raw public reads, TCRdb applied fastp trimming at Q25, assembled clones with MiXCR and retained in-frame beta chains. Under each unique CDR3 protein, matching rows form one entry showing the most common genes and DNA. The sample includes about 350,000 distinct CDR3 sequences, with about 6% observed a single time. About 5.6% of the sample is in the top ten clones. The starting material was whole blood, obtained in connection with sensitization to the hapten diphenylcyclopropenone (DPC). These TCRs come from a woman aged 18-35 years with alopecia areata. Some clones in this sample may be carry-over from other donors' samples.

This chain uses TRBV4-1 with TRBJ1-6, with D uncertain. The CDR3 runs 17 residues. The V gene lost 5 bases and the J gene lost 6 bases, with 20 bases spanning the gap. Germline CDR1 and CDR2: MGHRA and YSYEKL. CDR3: CASSNTREGVGNSPLHF. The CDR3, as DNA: TGCGCCAGCAGCAATACGAGGGAGGGAGTGGGTAATTCACCCCTCCACTTT.

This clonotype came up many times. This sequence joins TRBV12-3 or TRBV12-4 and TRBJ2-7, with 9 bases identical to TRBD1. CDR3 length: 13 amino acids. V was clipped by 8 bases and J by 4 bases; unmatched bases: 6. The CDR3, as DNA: TGTGCCAGCCGCCCGACAGGGGGATACGAGCAGTACTTC. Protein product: CASRPTGGYEQYF.

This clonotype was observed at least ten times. The CDR3 nucleotides are TGTGCCAGCTCACCATGGGATGCCAGCGGGGGCACTGAAGCTTTCTTT. The encoded protein is CASSPWDASGGTEAFF. This chain uses TRBV18 with TRBJ1-1; maybe TRBD1 (5 bases). The CDR3 covers 16 residues. V was shortened by 2 bases and J by 4 bases, with 17 bases between the two germline ends. The germline V gene encodes CDR1 KGHSH and CDR2 LQKENI. Drawing the rest from reference TRBV18 and TRBJ1-1, the complete variable domain is NAGVMQNPRHLVRRRGQEARLRCSPMKGHSHVYWYRQLPEEGLKFMVYLQKENIIDESGMPKERFSAEFPKEGPSILRIQQVVRGDSAAYFCASSPWDASGGTEAFFGQGTRLTVV.

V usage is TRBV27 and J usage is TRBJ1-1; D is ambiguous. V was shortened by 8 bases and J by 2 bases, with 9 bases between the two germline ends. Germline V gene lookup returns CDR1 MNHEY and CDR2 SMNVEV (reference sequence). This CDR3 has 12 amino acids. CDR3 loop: CASRSINTEAFF. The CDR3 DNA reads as TGTGCCAGCCGTTCAATAAACACTGAAGCTTTCTTT.

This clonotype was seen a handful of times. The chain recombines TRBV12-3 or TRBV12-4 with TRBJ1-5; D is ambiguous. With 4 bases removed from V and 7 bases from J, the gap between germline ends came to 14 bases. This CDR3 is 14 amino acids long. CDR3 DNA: TGTGCCAGCAGTTCGCCCCTGGGGAACCAGCCCCAGCATTTT. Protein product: CASSSPLGNQPQHF.

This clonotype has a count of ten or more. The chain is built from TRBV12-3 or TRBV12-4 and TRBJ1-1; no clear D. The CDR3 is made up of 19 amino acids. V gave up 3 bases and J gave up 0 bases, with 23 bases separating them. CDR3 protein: CASSFGWFQGLNMNTEAFF. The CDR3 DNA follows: TGTGCCAGCAGTTTTGGGTGGTTCCAAGGTTTGAACATGAACACTGAAGCTTTCTTT.

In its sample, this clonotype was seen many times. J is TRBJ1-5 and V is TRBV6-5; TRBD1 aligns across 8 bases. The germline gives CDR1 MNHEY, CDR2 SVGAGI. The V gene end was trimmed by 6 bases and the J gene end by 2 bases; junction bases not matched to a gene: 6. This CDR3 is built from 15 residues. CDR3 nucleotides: TGTGCCAGCAGCCGGACAGGGTCCGGCAATCAGCCCCAGCATTTT. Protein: CASSRTGSGNQPQHF.

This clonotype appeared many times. CDR3 sequence: CASSLGPSPSPLHF. In DNA, the CDR3 is TGTGCCAGCAGCTTAGGTCCAAGCCCTTCACCCCTCCACTTT. The V and J genes are TRBV7-8 and TRBJ1-6, with unresolved D. This CDR3 spans 14 amino acids. V was pared by 1 base and J by 9 bases, with 10 bases between. Germline V gives CDR1 SGHVS, CDR2 FQNEAQ.

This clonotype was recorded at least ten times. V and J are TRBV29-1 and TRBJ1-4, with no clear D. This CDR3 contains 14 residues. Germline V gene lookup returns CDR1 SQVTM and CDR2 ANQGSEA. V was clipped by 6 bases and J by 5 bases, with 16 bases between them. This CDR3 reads CSVVLGIQNEKLFF. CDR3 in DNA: TGCAGCGTAGTCCTCGGAATACAAAATGAAAAACTGTTTTTT.

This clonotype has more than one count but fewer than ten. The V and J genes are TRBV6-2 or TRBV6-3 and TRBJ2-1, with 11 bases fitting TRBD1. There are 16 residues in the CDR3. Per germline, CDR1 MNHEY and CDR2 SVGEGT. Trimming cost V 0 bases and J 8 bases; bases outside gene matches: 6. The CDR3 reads CASSYSPGQGGYEQFF. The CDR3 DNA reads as TGTGCCAGCAGTTACTCGCCGGGACAGGGGGGGTATGAGCAGTTCTTC.

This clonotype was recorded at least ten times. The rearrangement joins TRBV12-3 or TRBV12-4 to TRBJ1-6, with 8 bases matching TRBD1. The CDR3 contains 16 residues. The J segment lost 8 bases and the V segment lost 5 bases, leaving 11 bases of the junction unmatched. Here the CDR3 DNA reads TGTGCCAGCAGTCTTTTTTTGGGACAGGCATATTCACCCCTCCACTTT. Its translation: CASSLFLGQAYSPLHF.

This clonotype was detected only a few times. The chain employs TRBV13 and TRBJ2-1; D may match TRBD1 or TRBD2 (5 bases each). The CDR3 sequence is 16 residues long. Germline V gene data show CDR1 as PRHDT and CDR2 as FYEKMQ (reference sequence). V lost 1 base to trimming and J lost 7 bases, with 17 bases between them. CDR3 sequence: CASSLAGQGVRNEQFF. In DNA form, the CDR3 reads TGTGCCAGCAGCTTAGCGGGGCAGGGCGTTCGGAATGAGCAGTTCTTC.

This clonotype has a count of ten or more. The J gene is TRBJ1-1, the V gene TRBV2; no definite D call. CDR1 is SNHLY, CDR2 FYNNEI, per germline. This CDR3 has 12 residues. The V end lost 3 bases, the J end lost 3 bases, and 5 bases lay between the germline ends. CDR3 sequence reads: CASSDIDTEAFF. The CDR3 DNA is TGTGCCAGCAGTGATATCGACACTGAAGCTTTCTTT.

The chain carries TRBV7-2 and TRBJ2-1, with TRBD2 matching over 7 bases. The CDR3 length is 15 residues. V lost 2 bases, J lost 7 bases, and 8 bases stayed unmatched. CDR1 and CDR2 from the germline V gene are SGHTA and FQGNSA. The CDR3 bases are TGTGCCAGCAGCTTACAAGCGGGGAGGTGGAATGAGCAGTTCTTC. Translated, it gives CASSLQAGRWNEQFF.

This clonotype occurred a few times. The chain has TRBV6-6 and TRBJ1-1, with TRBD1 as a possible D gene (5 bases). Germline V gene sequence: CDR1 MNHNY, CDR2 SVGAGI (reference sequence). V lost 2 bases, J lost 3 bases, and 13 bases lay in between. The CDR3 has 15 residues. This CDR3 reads CASSYVGQGDTEAFF. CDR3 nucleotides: TGTGCCAGCAGTTACGTGGGGCAGGGAGACACTGAAGCTTTCTTT.

This CDR3 is CASSLDTDYEQYF. For the CDR3, the DNA is TGTGCCAGCAGCTTAGATACTGACTACGAGCAGTACTTC. V usage is TRBV11-2 and J usage is TRBJ2-7; D not certain. Trimming shortened V by 0 bases and J by 3 bases, and 6 bases separated the two germline ends. The CDR3 covers 13 residues. The germline V gene encodes CDR1 SGHAT and CDR2 FQNNGV. The variable domain in full, with the rest retrieved from reference TRBV11-2 and TRBJ2-7, is EAGVAQSPRYKIIEKRQSVAFWCNPISGHATLYWYQQILGQGPKLLIQFQNNGVVDDSQLPKDRFSAERLKGVDSTLKIQPAKLEDSAVYLCASSLDTDYEQYFGPGTRLTVT.

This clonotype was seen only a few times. The CDR3 spells CASSSSLDRGGTEAFF. CDR3 nucleotide sequence: TGTGCCAGCAGCTCGAGCCTTGACAGGGGTGGAACTGAAGCTTTCTTT. The rearrangement links TRBV3-1 to TRBJ1-1; 8 nucleotides line up with TRBD1. V dropped 5 bases and J dropped 5; count of bases not matched to a gene: 13. Germline V gives CDR1 LGHDT, CDR2 YNNKEL (reference sequence). The CDR3 totals 16 residues. The whole variable domain, remainder taken from reference TRBV3-1 and TRBJ1-1, is DTAVSQTPKYLVTQMGNDKSIKCEQNLGHDTMYWYKQDSKKFLKIMFSYNNKELIINETVPNRFSPKSPDKAHLNLHINSLELGDSAVYFCASSSSLDRGGTEAFFGQGTRLTVV.

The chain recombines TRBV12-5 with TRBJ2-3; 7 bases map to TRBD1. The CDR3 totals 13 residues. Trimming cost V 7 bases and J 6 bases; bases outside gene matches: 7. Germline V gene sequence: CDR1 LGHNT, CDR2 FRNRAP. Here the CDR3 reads CASALQGRDTQYF. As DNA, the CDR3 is TGTGCTAGTGCCCTACAGGGGCGGGATACGCAGTATTTT.

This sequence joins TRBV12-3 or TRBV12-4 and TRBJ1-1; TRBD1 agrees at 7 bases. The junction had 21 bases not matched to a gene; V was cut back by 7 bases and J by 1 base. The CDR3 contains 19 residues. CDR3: CASNPGDRDKVRRNTEAFF. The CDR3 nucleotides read TGTGCCAGCAACCCGGGAGACAGGGACAAGGTGAGGAGGAACACTGAAGCTTTCTTT.

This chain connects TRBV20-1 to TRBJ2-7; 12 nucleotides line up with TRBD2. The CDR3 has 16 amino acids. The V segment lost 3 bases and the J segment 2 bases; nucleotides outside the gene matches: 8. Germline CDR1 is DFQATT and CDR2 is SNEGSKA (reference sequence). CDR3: CSASPPLAGGTYEQYF. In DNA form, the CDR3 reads TGCAGTGCTAGCCCTCCGCTAGCGGGGGGGACCTACGAGCAGTACTTC.

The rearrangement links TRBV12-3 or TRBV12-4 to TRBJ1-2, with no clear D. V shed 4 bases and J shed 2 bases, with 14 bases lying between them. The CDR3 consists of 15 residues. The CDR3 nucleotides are TGTGCCAGCAGTTCAAGAGTACAGAACAACTATGGCTACACCTTC. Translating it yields CASSSRVQNNYGYTF.

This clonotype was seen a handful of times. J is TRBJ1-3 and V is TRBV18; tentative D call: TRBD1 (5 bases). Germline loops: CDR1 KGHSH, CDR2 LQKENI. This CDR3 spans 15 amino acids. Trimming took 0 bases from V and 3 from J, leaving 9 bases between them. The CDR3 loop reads CASSPPRTFGNTIYF. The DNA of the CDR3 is TGTGCCAGCTCACCACCACGGACATTTGGAAACACCATATATTTT.

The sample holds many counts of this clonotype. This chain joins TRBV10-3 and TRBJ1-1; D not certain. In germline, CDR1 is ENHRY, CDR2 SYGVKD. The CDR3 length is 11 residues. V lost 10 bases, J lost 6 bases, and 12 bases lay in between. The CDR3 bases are TGTGCCACAGAAGTAGGTCCTGAAGCTTTCTTT. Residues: CATEVGPEAFF.